This T cell receptor beta chain appears in the sequencing data of a study of OX40 agonist ivuxolimab in advanced cancers. Some clones are missing from TCRdb's copy, which holds only in-frame ones; the method was immunoSEQ multiplex PCR. The data show 30,000 to 40,000 clones, 84% seen once. Sequenced material: CD4+ or CD8+ T cells sorted from blood, taken in a trial of the OX40 agonist ivuxolimab. This TCR was sampled from an adult with an advanced solid tumor such as melanoma, head and neck, liver or kidney cancer.

This CDR3 reads CASSRLGANGYTF. The CDR3 bases are TGTGCCAGCAGCCGCCTTGGGGCGAATGGCTACACCTTC. The rearrangement joins TRBV7-8 to TRBJ1-2; TRBD1 is a possible D gene (5 bases). CDR1 is SGHVS and CDR2 is FQNEAQ in the germline V gene. This CDR3 spans 13 amino acids. Trimming stripped 5 bases from V and 6 bases from J, with 13 bases between.